The next 31 T cell receptor beta chains were all read from a single sample in a study of blood T cells in healthy people across ages. A second PCR of about 6 to 11 cycles used a sample-barcoded 5' primer and a J-beta primer mix. TCRdb used MiXCR to reprocess the 5' RACE reads, holding one entry per CDR3 protein. Among 1.5 million or so distinct CDR3 sequences listed, about 43% were seen once. The specimen sequenced was blood. All receptors come from a woman aged 18-29 years in good health.

This clonotype appeared a single time. The rearrangement joins TRBV20-1 to TRBJ2-7; 9 nucleotides line up with TRBD2. CDR3 size: 15 residues. CDR1 is DFQATT and CDR2 is SNEGSKA in the germline V gene (reference sequence). The V segment lost 3 bases and the J segment 0 bases; nucleotides outside the gene matches: 6. The DNA for the CDR3 is TGCAGTGCTAGTTCCGCGGGGGGGAGCTCCTACGAGCAGTACTTC. Encoded protein: CSASSAGGSSYEQYF.

This clonotype was detected only a few times. The rearrangement joins TRBV9 to TRBJ2-7, with D tentatively TRBD1 (5 bases). The CDR3 has 16 residues. Trimming left V 1 base short and J 7 bases short, with 21 bases between. Germline V gives CDR1 SGDLS, CDR2 YYNGEE. CDR3 nucleotide sequence: TGTGCCAGCAGCGTAATGACACAGGTTCTCGTCCGGGAGCAGTACTTC. Amino acids: CASSVMTQVLVREQYF.

This clonotype has ten or more counts. This rearrangement joins TRBV10-3 to TRBJ2-1; 8 nucleotides line up with TRBD2. J gave up 14 bases and V 6 bases, and 12 bases lay outside the gene matches. The CDR3 runs to 13 residues. Per germline, CDR1 ENHRY and CDR2 SYGVKD. The CDR3 is CAIRGAGEVMEFF. The CDR3 coding sequence is TGTGCCATCAGGGGAGCGGGAGAGGTTATGGAGTTCTTC.

This clonotype showed up just a few times. CDR3 DNA: TGTGCCAGCAGTAAGGACGGGAATAGCAATCAGCCCCAGCATTTT. Translation: CASSKDGNSNQPQHF. The V call is TRBV6-1, the J call TRBJ1-5; no firm D call. Trimming removed 5 bases at V and 0 bases at J, with 11 bases between. This CDR3 region has 15 residues. Germline V lookup: CDR1 MNHNS, CDR2 SASEGT.

This sequence joins TRBV20-1 and TRBJ2-3, with no clear D. CDR3 length equals 15 residues. V gave up 0 bases and J gave up 1 base, with 11 bases separating them. CDR1 is DFQATT, CDR2 SNEGSKA, per germline (reference sequence). The CDR3 reads CSAREGQPGTDTQYF. Here the CDR3 DNA reads TGCAGTGCTAGAGAAGGTCAGCCCGGCACAGATACGCAGTATTTT.

The V gene is TRBV28, the J gene TRBJ1-1; 7 bases fit TRBD1. Germline V gives CDR1 MDHEN, CDR2 SYDVKM. Losses at the gene ends were 8 bases for V and 4 bases for J; bases not matched to a gene: 10. This CDR3 is built from 14 residues. CDR3 DNA: TGTGCCAGCTTCTCGACAGGGATGAGCACTGAAGCTTTCTTT. Protein product: CASFSTGMSTEAFF.

V is TRBV5-1 and J is TRBJ1-2; D is undetermined. V lost 3 bases to trimming and J lost 7 bases, with 19 bases between them. Germline V gene data show CDR1 as SGHRS and CDR2 as YFSETQ. The CDR3 spans 15 residues. CDR3 region: CASSSLGSYSTGYTF. CDR3 bases: TGCGCCAGCAGCTCCCTCGGATCCTACTCCACTGGCTACACCTTC.

This sequence joins TRBV3-1 and TRBJ1-2; TRBD1 matches at 7 bases. The CDR3 sequence is 13 residues long. Germline V gene data show CDR1 as LGHDT and CDR2 as YNNKEL (reference sequence). The V and J ends lost 2 bases and 7 bases, in that order; junction bases with no gene match: 4. The CDR3 sequence: CASSQQGGGGYTF. The CDR3 DNA reads TGTGCCAGCAGCCAACAGGGGGGCGGTGGCTACACCTTC.

The V and J genes are TRBV6-6 and TRBJ1-1; tentative D call: TRBD1 (5 bases). Germline V gene lookup returns CDR1 MNHNY and CDR2 SVGAGI (reference sequence). This CDR3 comprises 12 residues. The V end lost 6 bases, the J end lost 11 bases, and 16 bases lay between the germline ends. CDR3 region: CASRSTQGEAFF. The DNA for the CDR3 is TGTGCCAGCAGATCGACCCAGGGAGAGGCTTTCTTT.

The chain joins TRBV30 to TRBJ1-2, with D possibly matching TRBD1 (6 bases). V lost 4 bases to trimming and J lost 8 bases, with 14 bases between them. The germline gives CDR1 GTSNPN, CDR2 SVGIG (reference sequence). This CDR3 is 12 amino acids long. CDR3 region: CAWIPGGRGYTF. The CDR3 bases are TGTGCCTGGATCCCCGGGGGGCGAGGCTACACCTTC. Combining the CDR3 with reference TRBV30 and TRBJ1-2 gives the whole variable domain SQTIHQWPATLVQPVGSPLSLECTVEGTSNPNLYWYRQAAGRGLQLLFYSVGIGQISSEVPQNLSASRPQDRQFILSSKKLLLSDSGFYLCAWIPGGRGYTFGSGTRLTVV.

This clonotype was counted at least ten times. The V gene is TRBV5-1, the J gene TRBJ2-7; unclear D gene. This CDR3 comprises 12 residues. CDR1 is SGHRS and CDR2 is YFSETQ in the germline V gene. V lost 4 bases and J 3 bases, leaving 8 bases between the germline ends. CDR3 in amino acids: CASSHENYEQYF. The DNA for the CDR3 is TGCGCCAGCAGCCATGAAAACTACGAGCAGTACTTC.

The J gene is TRBJ1-6, the V gene TRBV10-2; no clear D. Germline CDR1 WSHSY, CDR2 SAAADI. The CDR3 has 12 amino acids. The V gene lost 3 bases and the J gene lost 13 bases, with 10 bases spanning the gap. The CDR3 sequence: CASSDTGRPLHF. Written as DNA, the CDR3 is TGCGCCAGCAGTGATACGGGTCGGCCCCTCCACTTT.

The chain uses TRBV2 and TRBJ2-1, with TRBD2 identical over 8 bases. Germline V gene sequence: CDR1 SNHLY, CDR2 FYNNEI. The V and J ends lost 8 bases and 5 bases, in that order; junction bases with no gene match: 11. CDR3 length: 15 residues. CDR3 sequence: CASFPSRGGHNEQFF. The CDR3 coding sequence is TGTGCCAGCTTTCCTTCCCGCGGGGGGCACAATGAGCAGTTCTTC.

This clonotype was found a few times. The chain employs TRBV5-1 and TRBJ1-2; 7 bases line up with TRBD1. J gave up 4 bases and V 1 base, and 4 bases lay outside the gene matches. The CDR3 is 14 amino acids. Per germline, CDR1 SGHRS and CDR2 YFSETQ. The CDR3 DNA follows: TGCGCCAGCAGCTTGCAGGGGGTGATCTATGGCTACACCTTC. Amino acids: CASSLQGVIYGYTF.

Ten or more counts support this clonotype. This chain connects TRBV12-3 or TRBV12-4 to TRBJ1-2; 9 bases align to TRBD1. The ends lost 1 base at V and 2 bases at J; junction bases unmatched: 2. The CDR3 sequence is 15 residues long. This CDR3 reads CASSLGGTGNYGYTF. CDR3 sequence (DNA): TGTGCCAGCAGTTTAGGGGGGACAGGGAACTATGGCTACACCTTC.

This clonotype has ten or more counts. This chain uses TRBV7-2 with TRBJ2-5; the D gene is possibly TRBD1 (6 bases). Germline CDR1 reads SGHTA; CDR2 reads FQGNSA. Trimming took 1 base from V and 4 from J, leaving 10 bases between them. There are 14 residues in the CDR3. In DNA, the CDR3 is TGTGCCAGCAGCTTAGGAGGGGGACGAGAGACCCAGTACTTC. It specifies CASSLGGGRETQYF. Full variable domain (remainder filled in from reference TRBV7-2 and TRBJ2-5): GAGVSQSPSNKVTEKGKDVELRCDPISGHTALYWYRQSLGQGLEFLIYFQGNSAPDKSGLPSDRFSAERTGGSVSTLTIQRTQQEDSAVYLCASSLGGGRETQYFGPGTRLLVL.

V usage is TRBV3-1 and J usage is TRBJ1-4, with 7 bases that match TRBD1. Germline loops: CDR1 LGHDT, CDR2 YNNKEL (reference sequence). V lost 8 bases, J lost 8 bases, and 8 bases stayed unmatched. The CDR3 has 13 residues. DNA of the CDR3: TGTGCCAGCCGGGACAGTTCGTCCGAAAAACTGTTTTTT. Residues: CASRDSSSEKLFF.

The chain uses TRBV6-2 or TRBV6-3 and TRBJ2-1; the match to TRBD2 covers 8 bases. The CDR3 is 15 amino acids. Germline CDR1 is MNHEY and CDR2 is SVGEGT. V was pared by 7 bases and J by 3 bases, with 8 bases of the junction left unmatched. The CDR3 reads CASILAGNVYNEQFF. The CDR3 DNA sequence: TGTGCCAGCATTCTAGCGGGCAACGTCTACAATGAGCAGTTCTTC.

This clonotype was seen a handful of times. J is TRBJ2-7 and V is TRBV20-1, with D perhaps TRBD2 (5 bases). V lost 6 bases, J lost 0 bases, and 12 bases lay in between. Germline V gene sequence: CDR1 DFQATT, CDR2 SNEGSKA (reference sequence). The CDR3 loop spans 13 amino acids. This CDR3 is CSAQTGFSYEQYF. The CDR3 region has the DNA TGCAGTGCCCAGACGGGATTCTCCTACGAGCAGTACTTC.

This clonotype showed up just a few times. The rearrangement joins TRBV7-3 to TRBJ2-3, with D perhaps TRBD1 or TRBD2 (5 bases each). The germline V gene encodes CDR1 SGHTA and CDR2 FQGTGA. V shed 0 bases and J shed 1 base, with 14 bases lying between them. This CDR3 region has 17 residues. The CDR3 DNA reads as TGTGCCAGCAGCTTAACGGGGACGGGTCCTGGCACAGATACGCAGTATTTT. This gives the protein CASSLTGTGPGTDTQYF.

A word on this clonotype: The junction differs from germline at one of its ends, possibly a read error. The V gene is TRBV12-3 or TRBV12-4, the J gene TRBJ2-7; a weak D match, TRBD2 (5 bases). This CDR3 is built from 13 residues. CDR3 sequence reads: CAGSTGGSYEQYF. The CDR3 DNA reads TGTGCCGGCAGTACCGGAGGCTCCTACGAGCAGTACTTC.

The rearrangement uses TRBV7-9 and TRBJ1-4, with D possibly matching TRBD1 (5 bases). Germline V gives CDR1 SEHNR, CDR2 FQNEAQ (reference sequence). This CDR3 is 17 amino acids long. V dropped 1 base and J dropped 0 bases, with 12 bases sitting between them. The CDR3 DNA sequence: TGTGCCAGCAGCTTAGGCGGGGGACTGACAACTAATGAAAAACTGTTTTTT. Translating gives CASSLGGGLTTNEKLFF.

The chain links TRBV5-1 to TRBJ2-7, with TRBD1 matching over 7 bases. The DNA matches TRBJ2-5 better at its end, which makes the J call doubtful. Germline V gene data show CDR1 as SGHRS and CDR2 as YFSETQ. The CDR3 length is 13 residues. The CDR3 nucleotides are TGCGCCAGCGGAAGAGGGACAGCCGAGACCCAGTACTTC. Translating gives CASGRGTAETQYF.

The rearrangement links TRBV30 to TRBJ2-4; no definite D call. The end of the DNA fits TRBJ2-7 better, so the J call may be wrong. This CDR3 has 11 amino acids. Per the germline V gene, CDR1 is GTSNPN and CDR2 is SVGIG (reference sequence). The CDR3: CAWSVFFEQYF. CDR3 sequence (DNA): TGTGCCTGGAGCGTATTCTTCGAGCAGTACTTC.

V and J are TRBV12-3 or TRBV12-4 and TRBJ1-5, with D tentatively TRBD1 (6 bases). The CDR3 contains 17 residues. Trimming stripped 2 bases from V and 4 bases from J, with 18 bases between. In nucleotides, the CDR3 is TGTGCCAGCAGTTTACGCTACAGGGTGAAGGGAAATCAGCCCCAGCATTTT. Amino acid sequence: CASSLRYRVKGNQPQHF.

Note on this clonotype: At one of its ends the junction is not consistent with the germline gene, which may arise from a read error. CDR3 DNA sequence: TGCTCCAGCAGCCCTCGGGACGGGATCTACGAGCAGTACTTC. It codes for CSSSPRDGIYEQYF. The rearrangement links TRBV4-1 to TRBJ2-5; D tentatively fits TRBD1 or TRBD2 (5 bases each). The J call is uncertain, as TRBJ2-7 better fits the DNA end. This CDR3 contains 14 residues. Per germline, CDR1 MGHRA and CDR2 YSYEKL.

This clonotype was seen just once. The chain is built from TRBV11-2 and TRBJ1-2; TRBD1 matches at 7 bases. This CDR3 spans 17 amino acids. In germline, CDR1 is SGHAT, CDR2 FQNNGV. V lost 1 base, J lost 5 bases, and 13 bases stayed unmatched. CDR3 sequence (DNA): TGTGCCAGCAGCTTAGGACAGGGCGCTATCGGTTTTTATGGCTACACCTTC. This sequence encodes CASSLGQGAIGFYGYTF.

This clonotype was counted ten times or more. V usage is TRBV3-1 and J usage is TRBJ2-3; the match to TRBD2 covers 7 bases. V was clipped by 1 base and J by 2 bases; unmatched bases: 3. The CDR3 loop spans 15 amino acids. From germline, CDR1 is LGHDT and CDR2 YNNKEL (reference sequence). CDR3 sequence reads: CASSQGAGDTDTQYF. The CDR3 DNA follows: TGTGCCAGCAGCCAAGGTGCGGGGGACACAGATACGCAGTATTTT.

This clonotype was detected a few times. The chain joins TRBV2 to TRBJ2-7, with D tentatively TRBD1 (5 bases). The V gene lost 4 bases and the J gene lost 3 bases, with 13 bases spanning the gap. Germline values: CDR1 SNHLY, CDR2 FYNNEI. The CDR3 is made up of 14 amino acids. The CDR3 spells CASSVTTAYYEQYF. Here the CDR3 DNA reads TGTGCCAGCAGTGTCACGACAGCCTACTACGAGCAGTACTTC.

The chain has TRBV10-3 and TRBJ1-1; D gene unclear. The CDR3 spans 11 residues. Trimming shortened V by 9 bases and J by 1 base, and 6 bases separated the two germline ends. CDR1 and CDR2 from the germline V gene are ENHRY and SYGVKD. Written as DNA, the CDR3 is TGTGCCATTGCCCAGAACACTGAAGCTTTCTTT. Protein: CAIAQNTEAFF.

This chain connects TRBV7-2 to TRBJ2-1; D is unclear. Germline V gene lookup returns CDR1 SGHTA and CDR2 FQGNSA. The V end lost 1 base, the J end lost 3 bases, and 10 bases lay between the germline ends. CDR3 length: 15 residues. CDR3 in amino acids: CASSLEVGHYNEQFF. In DNA form, the CDR3 reads TGTGCCAGCAGCTTAGAGGTCGGGCACTACAATGAGCAGTTCTTC. The variable domain in full, completed from reference TRBV7-2 and TRBJ2-1, reads GAGVSQSPSNKVTEKGKDVELRCDPISGHTALYWYRQSLGQGLEFLIYFQGNSAPDKSGLPSDRFSAERTGGSVSTLTIQRTQQEDSAVYLCASSLEVGHYNEQFFGPGTRLTVL.